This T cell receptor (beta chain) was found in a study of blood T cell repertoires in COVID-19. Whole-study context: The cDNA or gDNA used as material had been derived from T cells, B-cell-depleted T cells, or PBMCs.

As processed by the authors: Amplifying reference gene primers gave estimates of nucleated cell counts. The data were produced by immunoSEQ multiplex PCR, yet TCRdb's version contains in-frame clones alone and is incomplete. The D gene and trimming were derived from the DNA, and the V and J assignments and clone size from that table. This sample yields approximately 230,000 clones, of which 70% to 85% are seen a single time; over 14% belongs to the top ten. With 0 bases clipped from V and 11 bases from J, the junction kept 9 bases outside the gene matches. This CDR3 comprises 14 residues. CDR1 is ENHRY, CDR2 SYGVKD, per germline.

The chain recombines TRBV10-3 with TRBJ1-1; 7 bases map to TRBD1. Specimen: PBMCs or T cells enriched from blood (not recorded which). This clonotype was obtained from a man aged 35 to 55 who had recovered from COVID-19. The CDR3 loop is CAISESDRNWGAFF. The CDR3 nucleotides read TGTGCCATCAGTGAGTCGGACAGGAACTGGGGGGCTTTCTTT.